This T cell receptor beta chain came from a study of OX40 agonist ivuxolimab in advanced cancers. The wider study: Patients undergoing dose escalation presented with hepatocellular carcinoma, melanoma, renal cell or head and neck cancer. Checkpoint inhibitors had been given previously to 40% of patients. The study's findings and limits: Averaging showed that CD8+ T cells had more expanded clones than CD4+ did.

CDR1 and CDR2 from the germline V gene are SQVTM and ANQGSEA. The V end was cut by 3 bases, the J end by 0 bases, with 10 bases between. The CDR3 spans 14 residues. Sequencing used immunoSEQ multiplex PCR; TCRdb keeps in-frame clones, though not all of them. The sample holds more than 60,000 clones, 84% seen once. Collection of blood occurred at baseline, at cycle 4 day 1, and at cycle 7 day 1. In regard to this clone: Antigen unknown.

The material was CD4+ or CD8+ T cells sorted from blood, obtained in a trial of the OX40 agonist ivuxolimab. This sequence originates from an adult with an advanced solid tumor such as melanoma, head and neck, liver or kidney cancer. The chain couples TRBV29-1 to TRBJ2-3, with D perhaps TRBD1 or TRBD2 (5 bases each). Here the CDR3 reads CSVDSGPSTDTQYF. The CDR3 nucleotides read TGCAGCGTTGATTCGGGGCCGAGCACAGATACGCAGTATTTT.